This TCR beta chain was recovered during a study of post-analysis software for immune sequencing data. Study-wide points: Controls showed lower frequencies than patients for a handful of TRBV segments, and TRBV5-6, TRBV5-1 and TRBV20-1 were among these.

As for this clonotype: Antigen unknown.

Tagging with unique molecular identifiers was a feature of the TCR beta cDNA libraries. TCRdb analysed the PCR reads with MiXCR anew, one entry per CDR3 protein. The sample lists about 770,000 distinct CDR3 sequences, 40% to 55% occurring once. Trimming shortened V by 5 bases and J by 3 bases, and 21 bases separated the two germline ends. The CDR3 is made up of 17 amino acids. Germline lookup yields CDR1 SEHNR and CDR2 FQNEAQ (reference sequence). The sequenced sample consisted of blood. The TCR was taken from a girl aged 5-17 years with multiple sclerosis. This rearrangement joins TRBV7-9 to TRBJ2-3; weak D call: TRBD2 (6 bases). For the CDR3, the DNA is TGTGCCAGCAGCCTAGGGGCAGCGGGTCTGAGGACAGATACGCAGTATTTT. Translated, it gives CASSLGAAGLRTDTQYF.